Following are 16 T cell receptor beta chains from one sample sequenced in a study of T-cell memory formation after mild COVID-19. TCRdb redid the calling of the 5' RACE reads with MiXCR, one entry per CDR3 protein. The sample shows under 600,000 distinct CDR3 sequences, roughly 21% of them seen only once. Specimen: PBMCs or a T cell subset sorted from them (not recorded which). These receptors were taken from an adult woman who had mild COVID-19 (a few samples of this study predate the infection). Cell type and time point are not known.

V is TRBV7-6 and J is TRBJ2-5; 7 bases line up with TRBD2. Germline CDR1 is SGHVS and CDR2 is FNYEAQ. V was pared by 5 bases and J by 5 bases, with 8 bases of the junction left unmatched. The CDR3 consists of 14 residues. CDR3 nucleotides: TGTGCCAGCAGCCAGGGACTATCTAGGGAGACCCAGTACTTC. This encodes CASSQGLSRETQYF. The full variable domain, completed using reference TRBV7-6 and TRBJ2-5, is GAGVSQSPRYKVTKRGQDVALRCDPISGHVSLYWYRQALGQGPEFLTYFNYEAQQDKSGLPNDRFSAERPEGSISTLTIQRTEQRDSAMYRCASSQGLSRETQYFGPGTRLLVL.

This clonotype was seen more than once but under ten times. This chain connects TRBV5-1 to TRBJ1-2; 12 nucleotides align to TRBD1. Germline V gene data show CDR1 as SGHRS and CDR2 as YFSETQ. This CDR3 is built from 15 residues. V lost 4 bases to trimming and J lost 4 bases; unmatched junction nucleotides: 5. The DNA of the CDR3 is TGCGCCAGCAGCAAGGGACAGGGGGCCCTCTATGGCTACACCTTC. Encoded protein: CASSKGQGALYGYTF. Looking up the rest from reference TRBV5-1 and TRBJ1-2 gives the full variable domain: KAGVTQTPRYLIKTRGQQVTLSCSPISGHRSVSWYQQTPGQGLQFLFEYFSETQRNKGNFPGRFSGRQFSNSRSEMNVSTLELGDSALYLCASSKGQGALYGYTFGSGTRLTVV.

The chain couples TRBV4-1 to TRBJ2-7, with D tentatively TRBD1 (5 bases). The ends were cut back, 0 bases at V and 6 bases at J, with 9 bases in the middle. CDR1 MGHRA and CDR2 YSYEKL come from the germline V gene. The CDR3 spans 13 residues. The CDR3 region has the DNA TGCGCCAGCAGCCAAGAAGCAGGGTTCGAGCAGTACTTC. It yields the protein CASSQEAGFEQYF.

The V gene is TRBV5-1, the J gene TRBJ2-7; 9 bases align to TRBD1. The CDR3 sequence is 15 residues long. J lost 0 bases, V lost 4 bases, and 5 bases had no gene match. Germline CDR1 reads SGHRS; CDR2 reads YFSETQ. The CDR3 sequence: CASSGGQGVSYEQYF. CDR3 sequence (DNA): TGCGCCAGCAGCGGGGGACAGGGAGTCTCCTACGAGCAGTACTTC. The complete variable domain, with remaining parts taken from reference TRBV5-1 and TRBJ2-7, reads KAGVTQTPRYLIKTRGQQVTLSCSPISGHRSVSWYQQTPGQGLQFLFEYFSETQRNKGNFPGRFSGRQFSNSRSEMNVSTLELGDSALYLCASSGGQGVSYEQYFGPGTRLTVT.

This clonotype turned up a few times. The CDR3 region is CASSLSGTGGPPLHF. Here the CDR3 DNA reads TGTGCCAGCAGCTTATCCGGGACAGGGGGTCCACCCCTCCACTTT. The V and J genes are TRBV7-2 and TRBJ1-6, with TRBD1 identical over 11 bases. V was clipped by 2 bases and J by 11 bases; unmatched bases: 5. The CDR3 spans 15 residues. Germline values: CDR1 SGHTA, CDR2 FQGNSA.

The chain uses TRBV19 and TRBJ1-1; no firm D call. Germline V gene data show CDR1 as LNHDA and CDR2 as SQIVND (reference sequence). V shed 7 bases and J shed 4 bases, with 13 bases lying between them. There are 13 residues in the CDR3. The CDR3: CASKGELGTEAFF. Here the CDR3 DNA reads TGTGCCAGTAAGGGCGAGCTGGGCACTGAAGCTTTCTTT.

The sample holds a few counts of this clonotype. This rearrangement joins TRBV27 to TRBJ1-5, with TRBD1 matching 8 bases. Germline CDR1 is MNHEY and CDR2 is SMNVEV (reference sequence). The ends lost 2 bases at V and 4 bases at J; junction bases unmatched: 4. The CDR3 is 15 amino acids. CDR3: CASSLQGAGNQPQHF. DNA for the CDR3: TGTGCCAGCAGTTTACAGGGGGCGGGTAATCAGCCCCAGCATTTT.

This rearrangement joins TRBV6-5 to TRBJ2-7; TRBD2 matches at 13 bases. Germline trimming cut 2 bases from V and 5 bases from J; bases unmatched to any gene: 6. The CDR3 is 16 amino acids. From germline, CDR1 is MNHEY and CDR2 SVGAGI. The DNA for the CDR3 is TGTGCCAGCAGTTACCTCGGACTAGCGGGAGAGGACGAGCAGTACTTC. It translates to CASSYLGLAGEDEQYF.

The V and J genes are TRBV15 and TRBJ1-3; a weak D match, TRBD1 (6 bases). CDR3 size: 20 residues. Trimming pared 4 bases from V and 6 bases from J, leaving 31 bases between. Germline CDR1 LNHNV, CDR2 YYDKDF (reference sequence). The CDR3 is CATSIRRDILSEARKNTIYF. The CDR3 DNA reads TGTGCCACCAGCATCAGACGGGACATCCTTTCCGAGGCTCGAAAAAACACCATATATTTT.

This clonotype was detected only a few times. This rearrangement joins TRBV11-3 to TRBJ1-1, with D perhaps TRBD1 (5 bases). CDR1 and CDR2 from the germline V gene are SGHNT and YENEEA. The CDR3 has 12 residues. The V gene lost 5 bases and the J gene lost 8 bases, with 12 bases spanning the gap. Written as DNA, the CDR3 is TGTGCCAGCAGCCCGGACACGAGGGAAGCTTTCTTT. Translation: CASSPDTREAFF.

V gene TRBV2 combines with J gene TRBJ1-5; no clear D. CDR1 is SNHLY, CDR2 FYNNEI, per germline. The CDR3 runs 15 residues. With 2 bases removed from V and 4 bases from J, the gap between germline ends came to 12 bases. CDR3 DNA sequence: TGTGCCAGCAGTGAAAGCCGTTCCGAGAATCAGCCCCAGCATTTT. Translation: CASSESRSENQPQHF.

V usage is TRBV6-5 and J usage is TRBJ1-6, with 7 bases identical to TRBD1. The CDR3 is made up of 14 amino acids. V shed 2 bases, J shed 9 bases, and the junction held 4 bases outside the gene matches. Germline lookup yields CDR1 MNHEY and CDR2 SVGAGI. The CDR3 loop is CASSYDRVASPLHF. As DNA, the CDR3 is TGTGCCAGCAGTTACGACAGGGTAGCTTCACCCCTCCACTTT.

The CDR3 DNA follows: TGCAGTGCAAGGGATACTTCTAACTATGGCTACACCTTC. As protein: CSARDTSNYGYTF. This sequence joins TRBV20-1 and TRBJ1-2; D gene ambiguous. Per germline, CDR1 DFQATT and CDR2 SNEGSKA (reference sequence). The CDR3 sequence is 13 residues long. With 6 bases removed from V and 0 bases from J, the gap between germline ends came to 11 bases.

A few counts support this clonotype. The genes are TRBV18 and TRBJ1-2; a possible D gene is TRBD1 (5 bases). Germline V gives CDR1 KGHSH, CDR2 LQKENI. The CDR3 consists of 15 residues. V lost 0 bases and J lost 4, with 12 bases in between. CDR3 DNA: TGTGCCAGCTCACCACCCTGGGGCATTCCCTATGGCTACACCTTC. Translation gives CASSPPWGIPYGYTF.

This rearrangement joins TRBV4-3 to TRBJ2-7; 7 bases fit TRBD2. The J segment lost 3 bases and the V segment lost 4 bases, leaving 12 bases of the junction unmatched. Germline CDR1 reads LGHNA; CDR2 reads YSLEER. The CDR3 has 16 residues. CDR3 region: CASSPTPREAGYEQYF. Written as DNA, the CDR3 is TGCGCCAGCAGCCCAACTCCTCGGGAGGCCGGCTACGAGCAGTACTTC.

The sample holds a few counts of this clonotype. The chain carries TRBV29-1 and TRBJ2-7, with D perhaps TRBD1 (6 bases). Trimming took 7 bases from V and 1 from J, leaving 11 bases between them. This CDR3 spans 12 amino acids. Per germline, CDR1 SQVTM and CDR2 ANQGSEA. CDR3 protein: CSARTDSYEQYF. The CDR3 DNA reads as TGCAGCGCCAGGACAGATTCCTACGAGCAGTACTTC.